These 19 T cell receptor beta chains originate from one sample sequenced in a study of regulatory T cells in long-lasting Graves disease. Time point: newly diagnosed GD, antithyroid drugs for less than 3 months. TCR sequences were obtained from RNA taken from PBMCs. Both iRepertoire HTBI primers and Arm-PCR of CDR3 regions were used to build the TCR beta libraries. TCRdb itself ran the multiplex PCR reads through MiXCR, one entry per CDR3 protein. The data hold 530,000 or so distinct CDR3 sequences, with approximately 13% observed a single time. These data were also reused for a study on T cells in Graves' hyperthyroidism and ophthalmopathy.

Material: peripheral blood mononuclear cells (PBMCs), obtained at new diagnosis, from a patient treated with antithyroid drugs. The receptor source for this set is a man under 40 with Graves disease.

In this sample, this clonotype turned up a few times. The J gene is TRBJ2-3, the V gene TRBV24-1; 10 bases are a match to TRBD1. The CDR3 contains 16 residues. Germline CDR1 and CDR2: KGHDR and SFDVKD. V gave up 0 bases and J gave up 3 bases; unmatched junction bases: 2. CDR3 DNA sequence: TGTGCCACCAGTGATTTGGGGACAGGGGAGACAGATACGCAGTATTTT. Protein: CATSDLGTGETDTQYF.

This clonotype was counted at least ten times. The chain uses TRBV12-3 or TRBV12-4 and TRBJ2-1; TRBD2 matches at 13 bases. There are 16 residues in the CDR3. V was pared by 2 bases and J by 7 bases, with 5 bases of the junction left unmatched. This CDR3 reads CASSLFGTSGNNEQFF. The CDR3 DNA is TGTGCCAGCAGTTTATTTGGGACTAGCGGGAATAATGAGCAGTTCTTC.

About this clonotype itself: A much larger clone lies one base from this, so it may be a read error. The chain couples TRBV24-1 to TRBJ2-2, with 7 bases aligning to TRBD2. CDR1 is KGHDR, CDR2 SFDVKD, per germline. There are 13 residues in the CDR3. Here the CDR3 DNA reads TGTGCCACCGGTGAGCGGGAAGTCGGGGGGCTGTTTTTT. It translates to CATGEREVGGLFF.

CDR3 in amino acids: CASSQRGDRGDTQYF. In nucleotides, the CDR3 is TGTGCCAGCAGCCAAAGGGGTGACAGGGGAGATACGCAGTATTTT. The chain joins TRBV4-2 to TRBJ2-3; the match to TRBD1 covers 8 bases. Germline loops: CDR1 LGHNA, CDR2 YNFKEQ. V shed 2 bases and J 5 bases; nucleotides not matched to a gene: 6. The CDR3 runs 15 residues.

The V gene is TRBV7-3, the J gene TRBJ2-5; 9 nucleotides agree with TRBD2. The junction had 5 bases not matched to a gene; V was cut back by 5 bases and J by 1 base. There are 15 residues in the CDR3. The V gene's germline CDR1 is SGHTA and CDR2 FQGTGA. This CDR3 reads CASSPTSGPQETQYF. The DNA for the CDR3 is TGTGCCAGCAGCCCGACTAGCGGCCCCCAAGAGACCCAGTACTTC. The full variable domain, rest sourced from reference TRBV7-3 and TRBJ2-5, is GAGVSQTPSNKVTEKGKYVELRCDPISGHTALYWYRQSLGQGPEFLIYFQGTGAADDSGLPNDRFFAVRPEGSVSTLKIQRTERGDSAVYLCASSPTSGPQETQYFGPGTRLLVL.

This clonotype was recorded only once. This chain connects TRBV7-9 to TRBJ1-3; D gene uncertain. CDR1 SEHNR and CDR2 FQNEAQ come from the germline V gene (reference sequence). The CDR3 is 16 residues long. V was clipped by 1 base and J by 4 bases, with 14 bases between them. CDR3 protein: CASSLENGGSGNTIYF. The CDR3 bases are TGTGCCAGCAGCTTAGAAAATGGAGGCTCCGGAAACACCATATATTTT.

In this sample, this clonotype turned up many times. The chain is built from TRBV29-1 and TRBJ2-3; D tentatively reads TRBD1 or TRBD2 (6 bases each). There are 13 residues in the CDR3. Trimming took off 0 bases at V and 8 bases at J, with 12 bases between the two ends. Per the germline V gene, CDR1 is SQVTM and CDR2 is ANQGSEA. The CDR3 DNA reads as TGCAGCGTTGAAGAAGGGGGAGGAGGTACGCAGTATTTT. Translating gives CSVEEGGGGTQYF.

This clonotype has a count of ten or more. The V call is TRBV29-1, the J call TRBJ2-7; perhaps TRBD1 as D (5 bases). Looked up from germline, CDR1 is SQVTM and CDR2 is ANQGSEA. Trimming took off 2 bases at V and 6 bases at J, with 17 bases between the two ends. There are 14 residues in the CDR3. CDR3 DNA: TGCAGCGTTGAAAGTAGGGGTCTATCGGGCGAGCAGTACTTC. It is translated as CSVESRGLSGEQYF.

This clonotype was seen many times. The chain has TRBV7-3 and TRBJ2-2, with 7 bases matching TRBD2. Trimming cost V 1 base and J 3 bases; bases outside gene matches: 5. Germline loops: CDR1 SGHTA, CDR2 FQGTGA. The CDR3 extends over 16 amino acids. DNA for the CDR3: TGTGCCAGCAGCTTAAGCGGGAGTGGGTACACCGGGGAGCTGTTTTTT. This encodes CASSLSGSGYTGELFF.

Only a few counts were recorded for this clonotype. Sequence at one end of the junction differs from germline and may be a read error. The chain uses TRBV6-5 and TRBJ1-5; no clear D gene. The length of the CDR3 is 11 residues. Germline CDR1 is MNHEY and CDR2 is SVGAGI. CDR3 in amino acids: CVSSSSQPQHF. CDR3 DNA: TGTGTCAGCAGTTCGAGCCAGCCCCAGCATTTT.

In this sample, this clonotype turned up a few times. A much larger clone differs by one base, so this may be a read error. The CDR3 sequence: CSAWGQITEAFF. The DNA of the CDR3 is TGCAGTGCTTGGGGACAGATCACTGAAGCTTTCTTT. The rearrangement uses TRBV20-1 and TRBJ1-1; 7 nucleotides align to TRBD1. This CDR3 spans 12 amino acids. Losses at the gene ends were 5 bases for V and 4 bases for J; bases not matched to a gene: 4. Germline-derived CDR1 and CDR2 are DFQATT and SNEGSKA (reference sequence).

This clonotype was seen at least ten times. The chain recombines TRBV24-1 with TRBJ1-5, with D maybe TRBD1 (5 bases). V dropped 10 bases and J dropped 1 base, with 13 bases sitting between them. Per germline, CDR1 KGHDR and CDR2 SFDVKD. The CDR3 contains 14 residues. The CDR3 protein is CATGTLESNQPQHF. In DNA form, the CDR3 reads TGTGCCACTGGGACCTTGGAGAGCAATCAGCCCCAGCATTTT.

This clonotype has a count of ten or more. CDR3 bases: TGTGCCAGCAGTTTGGGACGCACAGATACGCAGTATTTT. Amino acid sequence: CASSLGRTDTQYF. The rearrangement uses TRBV7-2 and TRBJ2-3; D is tentatively TRBD1 or TRBD2 (5 bases each). The germline V gene encodes CDR1 SGHTA and CDR2 FQGNSA. This CDR3 contains 13 residues. Trimming removed 6 bases from V and 1 base from J, with 8 bases in between. Using reference TRBV7-2 and TRBJ2-3 for the parts outside the CDR3, the full variable domain is GAGVSQSPSNKVTEKGKDVELRCDPISGHTALYWYRQSLGQGLEFLIYFQGNSAPDKSGLPSDRFSAERTGGSVSTLTIQRTQQEDSAVYLCASSLGRTDTQYFGPGTRLTVL.

This clonotype was detected many times. The V call is TRBV18, the J call TRBJ2-1; a weak D match, TRBD1 (5 bases). The ends were cut back, 3 bases at V and 8 bases at J, with 14 bases in the middle. This CDR3 region has 14 residues. Germline CDR1 and CDR2: KGHSH and LQKENI. The CDR3 sequence: CASSPLPGSDEQFF. CDR3 DNA: TGTGCCAGCTCACCCCTACCAGGGTCCGATGAGCAGTTCTTC.

Only a few counts were recorded for this clonotype. A read error may explain this, as a much larger clone is one base away. This chain joins TRBV20-1 and TRBJ2-7; the D gene is possibly TRBD1 (6 bases). There are 12 residues in the CDR3. Germline CDR1 reads DFQATT; CDR2 reads SNEGSKA (reference sequence). Trimming removed 0 bases at V and 7 bases at J, with 10 bases between. The CDR3 loop reads CSARDKGEEQYF. DNA for the CDR3: TGCAGTGCTAGAGATAAGGGGGAGGAGCAGTACTTC.

The V call is TRBV2, the J call TRBJ2-6; D unclear. Germline CDR1 SNHLY, CDR2 FYNNEI. The CDR3 covers 14 residues. The V and J ends lost 5 bases and 0 bases respectively, with 5 bases between them. DNA for the CDR3: TGTGCCAGCAGTTCAGACTCTGGGGCCAACGTCCTGACTTTC. Encoded protein: CASSSDSGANVLTF.

The chain links TRBV12-3 or TRBV12-4 to TRBJ2-3, with 10 bases lining up with TRBD1. The CDR3 has 15 amino acids. V trimming: 5 bases; J trimming: 5 bases; junction bases outside the gene matches: 7. CDR3 DNA sequence: TGTGCCAGCAGTAGGGACAGGGGAGGTAAAGATACGCAGTATTTT. Translated: CASSRDRGGKDTQYF.

The table lists this clonotype with many counts. This chain joins TRBV20-1 and TRBJ2-1, with 7 bases fitting TRBD2. V dropped 3 bases and J dropped 4; count of bases not matched to a gene: 12. The CDR3 totals 16 residues. Germline V gene data show CDR1 as DFQATT and CDR2 as SNEGSKA (reference sequence). The CDR3 loop reads CSASLTEQRGYNEQFF. The CDR3 nucleotides are TGCAGTGCTAGCCTGACTGAGCAGCGGGGTTACAATGAGCAGTTCTTC.

There are many counts of this clonotype. The chain uses TRBV11-3 and TRBJ1-1; D unclear. The germline V gene has CDR1 SGHNT and CDR2 YENEEA. The V and J ends lost 5 bases and 0 bases respectively, with 10 bases between them. The CDR3 runs 14 residues. CDR3 residues: CASSLDPMNTEAFF. CDR3 sequence (DNA): TGTGCCAGCAGCCTGGACCCTATGAACACTGAAGCTTTCTTT.